The 12 T cell receptor beta chains presented below share a single source sample, sequenced in a study of blood T cell repertoires in COVID-19. Assay: immunoSEQ multiplex PCR; the TCRdb copy retains only in-frame clones and omits some. The sample holds under 250,000 clones, roughly 86% seen once. Sequencing was done on a sample of peripheral blood. The source is a woman in her forties or fifties with active or convalescent COVID-19.

Turning to this clone: An end of the junction differs from the germline gene, which may be a read error. The V call is TRBV7-2, the J call TRBJ1-2; no definite D call. This CDR3 contains 13 residues. The V gene's germline CDR1 is SGHTA and CDR2 FQGNSA. CDR3 coding DNA: TGTGCCAGCAGCCTAGCACAGTTGGGTGGCTACACCTTC. Its protein is CASSLAQLGGYTF.

The rearrangement uses TRBV3-1 (or the pseudogene TRBV3-2) and TRBJ2-1, with D perhaps TRBD1 (6 bases). The ends were cut back, 4 bases at V and 4 bases at J, with 17 bases in the middle. There are 16 residues in the CDR3. The germline gives CDR1 LGHDT, CDR2 YNNKEL (reference sequence). This CDR3 reads CASSRLTGSFYNEQFF. The CDR3, as DNA: TGTGCCAGCAGCCGACTGACAGGCTCCTTTTACAATGAGCAGTTCTTC.

On this clone: The sample holds other DNA sequences that translate to the same CDR3. The V gene is TRBV9, the J gene TRBJ2-3; D is unclear. CDR1 and CDR2 (germline): SGDLS, YYNGEE. The germline V and J ends were trimmed by 2 bases and 1 base, with 5 bases remaining between them. The CDR3 contains 13 residues. The CDR3 nucleotides are TGTGCCAGCAGCGTTGGAGGCACAGATACGCAGTATTTT. Translated: CASSVGGTDTQYF.

The rearrangement links TRBV7-3 to TRBJ1-2; 8 bases are shared with TRBD1. V was pared by 5 bases and J by 8 bases, with 10 bases of the junction left unmatched. CDR3 length equals 14 residues. The germline V gene encodes CDR1 SGHTA and CDR2 FQGTGA. The CDR3 here is CASSPGTGGEGYTF. The DNA of the CDR3 is TGTGCCAGCAGCCCGGGGACAGGTGGTGAGGGCTACACCTTC.

The chain is built from TRBV6-6 and TRBJ1-3; no reliable D call. Trimming took off 8 bases at V and 3 bases at J, with 14 bases between the two ends. CDR3 length: 14 amino acids. Germline assignment: CDR1 MNHNY and CDR2 SVGAGI (reference sequence). The DNA for the CDR3 is TGTGCCAGCCAAGCCACTATTAGTGGAAACACCATATATTTT. Translated, it gives CASQATISGNTIYF.

The chain carries TRBV25-1 and TRBJ2-1; 9 positions agree with TRBD1. This CDR3 is built from 15 residues. Trimming cost V 3 bases and J 6 bases; bases outside gene matches: 6. Germline CDR1 is MGHDK and CDR2 is SYGVNS. The CDR3 protein is CASSDWTGVSNEQFF. CDR3 bases: TGTGCCAGCAGTGATTGGACAGGGGTCAGCAATGAGCAGTTCTTC.

A single count supports this clone. The chain has TRBV6-6 and TRBJ2-1; D is uncertain. This CDR3 has 11 amino acids. Germline loops: CDR1 MNHNY, CDR2 SVGAGI (reference sequence). With 8 bases removed from V and 4 bases from J, the gap between germline ends came to 6 bases. The CDR3 is CASARYNEQFF. The CDR3 region has the DNA TGTGCCAGCGCCCGGTACAATGAGCAGTTCTTC.

The chain employs TRBV4-1 and TRBJ1-2; D unresolved. This CDR3 region has 16 residues. Germline loops: CDR1 MGHRA, CDR2 YSYEKL. V shed 0 bases and J shed 7 bases, with 18 bases lying between them. CDR3 DNA: TGCGCCAGCAGCCAAGAGGGGAAGGCATCGGGAGTTGGCTACACCTTC. Encoded protein: CASSQEGKASGVGYTF.

The chain recombines TRBV27 with TRBJ1-2; TRBD1 might be the D (5 bases). The CDR3 length is 14 residues. V lost 3 bases and J 4 bases, leaving 12 bases between the germline ends. CDR1 is MNHEY, CDR2 SMNVEV, per germline (reference sequence). The CDR3 protein is CASSFTGDGYGYTF. The CDR3 nucleotides are TGTGCCAGCAGTTTCACGGGGGACGGCTATGGCTACACCTTC.

The chain carries TRBV7-9 and TRBJ2-5; 9 bases map to TRBD2. The V gene end was trimmed by 1 base and the J gene end by 2 bases; junction bases not matched to a gene: 2. CDR3 length equals 15 residues. Germline CDR1 SEHNR, CDR2 FQNEAQ (reference sequence). The CDR3 DNA is TGTGCCAGCAGCTTAGGGACTAGCGATCAAGAGACCCAGTACTTC. It yields the protein CASSLGTSDQETQYF.

The chain combines TRBV28 with TRBJ2-5; the match to TRBD2 covers 9 bases. The CDR3 is made up of 18 amino acids. CDR1 and CDR2 (germline): MDHEN, SYDVKM. Trimming removed 3 bases from V and 2 bases from J; junction bases left unmatched: 13. CDR3 DNA: TGTGCCAGCAGTTTCCCTCTACTTAGCGGGGGTCGACAAGAGACCCAGTACTTC. Translation gives CASSFPLLSGGRQETQYF.

The J gene is TRBJ1-2, the V gene TRBV6-5; D call uncertain. V lost 6 bases to trimming and J lost 7 bases, with 15 bases between them. Germline-derived CDR1 and CDR2 are MNHEY and SVGAGI. This CDR3 has 13 residues. CDR3 protein: CASRRDIAGGYTF. In DNA, the CDR3 is TGTGCCAGCAGACGCGACATTGCGGGTGGCTACACCTTC.